This T cell receptor beta chain was sequenced for a study of patients and donors after allogeneic stem cell transplantation. The table lists this clonotype with many counts. There are 13 residues in the CDR3. With 7 bases removed from V and 5 bases from J, the gap between germline ends came to 15 bases. TCRdb fed the RT-PCR reads into MiXCR, producing one record per CDR3 protein. The sample has about 410,000 distinct CDR3 sequences, more than 15% seen once. The clonotype was recovered from a human donor who was either an allogeneic HSCT recipient or a stem cell or donor lymphocyte infusion donor (not recorded which). It is not recorded whose cells these are; they may come from a transplant donor. Sequences were obtained from blood, either unsorted or a sorted T cell fraction (not recorded which). This sequence joins TRBV12-3 or TRBV12-4 and TRBJ2-7; D is unresolved. The DNA for the CDR3 is TGTGCCAGCACCGCCGCCCCACCCGACGAGCAGTACTTC. Protein sequence: CASTAAPPDEQYF.